These 16 T cell receptor beta chains were all obtained from the same sample, sequenced in a study of cytomegalovirus exposure and HLA in healthy donors. The PCR contained 60 Vbeta and 13 Jbeta primers. The table came from immunoSEQ multiplex PCR; TCRdb's copy has only in-frame clones and leaves some out. This repertoire includes roughly 200,000 clones. Source material: PBMCs. The source of these receptors is a man under 40 in good health and CMV-seronegative.

This sequence joins TRBV15 and TRBJ1-2, with D possibly TRBD1 on 5 matching bases. There are 12 residues in the CDR3. V was cut by 3 bases and J by 7 bases, with 9 bases left in between. Germline CDR1 reads LNHNV; CDR2 reads YYDKDF (reference sequence). The CDR3 protein is CATSSDRSGYTF. The CDR3 bases are TGTGCCACCAGCAGTGACAGATCTGGCTACACCTTC.

The chain combines TRBV5-1 with TRBJ2-3, with a possible D match to TRBD1 (5 bases). The CDR3 has 13 residues. With 4 bases removed from V and 6 bases from J, the gap between germline ends came to 12 bases. Germline V gives CDR1 SGHRS, CDR2 YFSETQ. Written as DNA, the CDR3 is TGCGCCAGCAGCCCCAGGGTTTCGGATACGCAGTATTTT. Translating gives CASSPRVSDTQYF.

This sequence joins TRBV28 and TRBJ2-1; 7 positions agree with TRBD2. The CDR3 spans 15 residues. J was trimmed by 6 bases and V by 6 bases; bases with no gene match: 11. Germline lookup yields CDR1 MDHEN and CDR2 SYDVKM. This CDR3 reads CASRGTTLEGNEQFF. As DNA, the CDR3 is TGTGCCAGCAGAGGGACTACCCTAGAGGGCAATGAGCAGTTCTTC.

The V call is TRBV10-3, the J call TRBJ2-3; D is possibly TRBD1 (5 bases). From germline, CDR1 is ENHRY and CDR2 SYGVKD. The CDR3 is 14 residues long. Trimming took off 6 bases at V and 0 bases at J, with 10 bases between the two ends. CDR3: CAIRDTQSTDTQYF. Written as DNA, the CDR3 is TGTGCCATCAGGGACACTCAGAGCACAGATACGCAGTATTTT.

This rearrangement joins TRBV6-6 to TRBJ2-7; TRBD1 matches at 9 bases. CDR1 MNHNY and CDR2 SVGAGI come from the germline V gene (reference sequence). V lost 6 bases to trimming and J lost 0 bases; unmatched junction nucleotides: 9. The CDR3 spans 16 residues. The CDR3 nucleotides read TGTGCCAGCAGCTCTACGGGACAGGGCCGCTCCTACGAGCAGTACTTC. It specifies CASSSTGQGRSYEQYF.

The chain employs TRBV11-3 and TRBJ2-3, with D perhaps TRBD2 (5 bases). The germline V gene has CDR1 SGHNT and CDR2 YENEEA. CDR3 length equals 15 residues. The germline V and J ends were trimmed by 6 bases and 5 bases, with 18 bases remaining between them. The CDR3 nucleotides read TGTGCCAGCAGTCAACTGGGCGGTGGAGGAGATACGCAGTATTTT. It translates to CASSQLGGGGDTQYF.

The chain links TRBV5-1 to TRBJ1-2; D uncertain. V was shortened by 2 bases and J by 6 bases, with 14 bases between the two germline ends. Germline V gives CDR1 SGHRS, CDR2 YFSETQ. The length of the CDR3 is 14 residues. CDR3 DNA sequence: TGCGCCAGCAGCTTAGCAGGACTTAGGAATGGCTACACCTTC. Amino acid sequence: CASSLAGLRNGYTF.

The genes are TRBV28 and TRBJ2-7; 10 bases fit TRBD1. The junction had 3 bases not matched to a gene; V was cut back by 7 bases and J by 3 bases. Germline V gene lookup returns CDR1 MDHEN and CDR2 SYDVKM. This CDR3 region has 13 residues. The CDR3 nucleotides are TGTGCCAGCACCGGGGACAGGGGCTACGAGCAGTACTTC. It codes for CASTGDRGYEQYF. The full variable domain, rest sourced from reference TRBV28 and TRBJ2-7, is DVKVTQSSRYLVKRTGEKVFLECVQDMDHENMFWYRQDPGLGLRLIYFSYDVKMKEKGDIPEGYSVSREKKERFSLILESASTNQTSMYLCASTGDRGYEQYFGPGTRLTVT.

This chain joins TRBV6-1 and TRBJ1-1; no definite D call. Trimming cost V 4 bases and J 2 bases, with 8 bases left between them. Germline CDR1 reads MNHNS; CDR2 reads SASEGT. There are 13 residues in the CDR3. CDR3 in DNA: TGTGCCAGCAGTGCTACGGTTAACACTGAAGCTTTCTTT. It encodes CASSATVNTEAFF.

In regard to this clone: Mismatch with germline at one junction end may stem from a read error. The gene calls are TRBV18 and TRBJ1-2; 7 nucleotides line up with TRBD1. The CDR3 is made up of 14 amino acids. Looked up from germline, CDR1 is KGHSH and CDR2 is LQKENI. CDR3 residues: CATSSRDSSAGYTF. The CDR3 nucleotides read TGTGCCACCTCATCCCGGGACAGCTCGGCTGGCTACACCTTC.

V is TRBV30 and J is TRBJ2-5, with D possibly TRBD2 on 5 matching bases. CDR3 length: 15 amino acids. The V gene's germline CDR1 is GTSNPN and CDR2 SVGIG (reference sequence). The V and J ends lost 1 base and 5 bases respectively, with 17 bases between them. CDR3 DNA: TGTGCCTGGAGTGGGGGATCGGCCCCGGGGGAGACCCAGTACTTC. Amino acid sequence: CAWSGGSAPGETQYF.

The chain carries TRBV5-1 and TRBJ2-1; D is unclear. V lost 0 bases and J lost 6, with 16 bases in between. The CDR3 contains 16 residues. Germline lookup yields CDR1 SGHRS and CDR2 YFSETQ. CDR3 sequence: CASSLADFSSVNEQFF. For the CDR3, the DNA is TGCGCCAGCAGCTTGGCCGACTTTTCCTCGGTCAATGAGCAGTTCTTC.

CDR3 sequence reads: CASTGTGDTGELFF. In nucleotides, the CDR3 is TGTGCCAGCACCGGGACAGGGGATACCGGGGAGCTGTTTTTT. The chain is built from TRBV11-2 and TRBJ2-2; TRBD1 matches 10 bases. After removal of 7 bases from V and 5 bases from J, the junction contained 4 bases not matched to a gene. Germline CDR1 and CDR2: SGHAT and FQNNGV. The CDR3 covers 14 residues.

CDR3 nucleotide sequence: TGCGCCAGCAGGGGACAGGGTCCCTCCTACGAGCAGTACTTC. Amino acids: CASRGQGPSYEQYF. This chain joins TRBV5-1 and TRBJ2-7; 9 bases align to TRBD1. Germline V gene sequence: CDR1 SGHRS, CDR2 YFSETQ. The V gene end was trimmed by 5 bases and the J gene end by 0 bases; junction bases not matched to a gene: 3. CDR3 size: 14 residues.

V is TRBV5-5 and J is TRBJ1-6; unclear D gene. Looked up from germline, CDR1 is SGHKS and CDR2 is YYEKEE (reference sequence). The CDR3 is made up of 13 amino acids. Trimming took 4 bases from V and 10 from J, leaving 12 bases between them. CDR3 sequence: CASSELPRSPLHF. Here the CDR3 DNA reads TGTGCCAGCAGCGAGTTGCCCCGGTCACCCCTCCACTTT. Full variable domain (outside the CDR3, taken from reference TRBV5-5 and TRBJ1-6): DAGVTQSPTHLIKTRGQQVTLRCSPISGHKSVSWYQQVLGQGPQFIFQYYEKEERGRGNFPDRFSARQFPNYSSELNVNALLLGDSALYLCASSELPRSPLHFGNGTRLTVT.

The chain has TRBV5-6 and TRBJ1-1; the match to TRBD1 covers 10 bases. Trimming removed 4 bases from V and 6 bases from J; junction bases left unmatched: 3. The length of the CDR3 is 13 residues. Germline loops: CDR1 SGHDT, CDR2 YYEEEE. The DNA for the CDR3 is TGTGCCAGCAGCCGACAGGGGGCGGCTGAAGCTTTCTTT. It codes for CASSRQGAAEAFF. Variable domain in full (rest from reference TRBV5-6 and TRBJ1-1): DAGVTQSPTHLIKTRGQQVTLRCSPKSGHDTVSWYQQALGQGPQFIFQYYEEEERQRGNFPDRFSGHQFPNYSSELNVNALLLGDSALYLCASSRQGAAEAFFGQGTRLTVV.